This T cell receptor (beta chain) came from a study of blood T cell repertoires in COVID-19. Study at large: The cDNA or gDNA used as material had been derived from T cells, B-cell-depleted T cells, or PBMCs.

Participant ages covered about 18 to 100 years across some 25 US areas. Donors were grouped by their self-reported clinical history. Germline CDR1 is KGHSH and CDR2 is LQKENI. V was clipped by 2 bases and J by 5 bases; unmatched bases: 5. CDR3 length: 15 amino acids. Only in-frame clones appear in the TCRdb table, and some are missing; sequencing was by immunoSEQ multiplex PCR. The sample includes some 380,000 clones, roughly 86% seen only once; the top ten take 1% to 1.5%. The sequence derives from a man aged 25-45 years who had recovered from COVID-19. Sequencing was carried out using PBMCs or T cells enriched from blood (not recorded which). The rearrangement joins TRBV18 to TRBJ2-5; 10 bases match TRBD2. Here the CDR3 reads CASSPITSGAETQYF. CDR3 coding DNA: TGTGCCAGCTCACCAATTACTAGCGGGGCCGAGACCCAGTACTTC.